The TCR beta chain described here comes from a study of Ad26.COV2.S vaccination and SARS-CoV-2 variants. On the study more broadly: Once or twice, 56 days apart, Ad26.COV2.S was delivered intramuscularly.

Deletions cut 3 bases from V and 0 bases from J, with 5 bases between. In germline, CDR1 is LNHDA, CDR2 SQIVND (reference sequence). The CDR3 extends over 13 amino acids. TCRdb's table, derived via immunoSEQ multiplex PCR, lists solely in-frame clones and lacks some. The sample shows about 410,000 clones, about 91% of them seen only once. Described treatment: about 20 received Ad26.COV2.S at low or high dose, single or two shots; a few received placebo; per-sample allocation not given. Material that was analyzed had been drawn on day 63 after the first vaccine or placebo injection. This TCR derives from a person between 18 and 65 years old who received the Ad26.COV2.S COVID-19 vaccine or a placebo. The source was peripheral blood, collected in a trial of Ad26.COV2.S vaccine versus placebo. The chain combines TRBV19 with TRBJ1-1; D uncertain. This CDR3 reads CASSMTVNTEAFF. In DNA, the CDR3 is TGTGCCAGTAGTATGACGGTGAACACTGAAGCTTTCTTT.